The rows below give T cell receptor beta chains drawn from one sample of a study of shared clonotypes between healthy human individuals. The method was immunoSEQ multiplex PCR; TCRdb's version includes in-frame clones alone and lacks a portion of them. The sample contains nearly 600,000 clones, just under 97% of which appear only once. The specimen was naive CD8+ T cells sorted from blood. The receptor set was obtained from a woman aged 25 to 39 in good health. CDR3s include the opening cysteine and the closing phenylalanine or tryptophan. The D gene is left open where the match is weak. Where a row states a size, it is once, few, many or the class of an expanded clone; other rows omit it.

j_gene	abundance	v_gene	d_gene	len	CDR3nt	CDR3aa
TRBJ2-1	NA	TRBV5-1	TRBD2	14	TGCGCCAGCAGTCGACTAGCAGATTACAATGAGCAGTTCTTC	CASSRLADYNEQFF
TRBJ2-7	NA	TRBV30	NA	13	TGTGCCTGGAGTGTAGTGAACACCTACGAGCAGTACTTC	CAWSVVNTYEQYF
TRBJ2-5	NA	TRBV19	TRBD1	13	TGTGCCAGTAGCTGGGGACAGGGGGAGACCCAGTACTTC	CASSWGQGETQYF
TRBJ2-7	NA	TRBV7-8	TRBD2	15	TGTGCCAGCAGCTTAGCTGAGCGGGAGGGCTACGAGCAGTACTTC	CASSLAEREGYEQYF
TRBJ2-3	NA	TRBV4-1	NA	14	TGCGCCAGCAGATACGGTACTGGCACAGATACGCAGTATTTT	CASRYGTGTDTQYF
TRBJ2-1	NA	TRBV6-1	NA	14	TGTGCCAGCAGTGAAAGGGGCTCCTACAATGAGCAGTTCTTC	CASSERGSYNEQFF
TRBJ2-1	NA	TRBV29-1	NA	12	TGCAGCGCACTTAGGTCCTACAATGAGCAGTTCTTC	CSALRSYNEQFF
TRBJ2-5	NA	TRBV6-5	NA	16	TGTGCCAGCAGTTACTACTACGGGACACCTCAAGAGACCCAGTACTTC	CASSYYYGTPQETQYF
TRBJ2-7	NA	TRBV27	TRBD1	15	TGTGCCAGCAGTTCGAATTATGGGACAGTGTACGAGCAGTACTTC	CASSSNYGTVYEQYF
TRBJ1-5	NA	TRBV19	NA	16	TGTGCCAGTAGTAGAAGCACAGAAAATAGCAATCAGCCCCAGCATTTT	CASSRSTENSNQPQHF
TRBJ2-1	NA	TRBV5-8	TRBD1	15	TGTGCCAGCAGCTTGTTACAGGGGGGACCCAATGAGCAGTTCTTC	CASSLLQGGPNEQFF
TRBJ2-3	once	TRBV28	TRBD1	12	TGTGCCAGCAGCCAAGACTGGGACAGGGGGATTTTT	CASSQDWDRGIF
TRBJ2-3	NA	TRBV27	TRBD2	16	TGTGCCAGCAGTCCCTCAGCGGGAGTCCTTCCCGATACGCAGTATTTT	CASSPSAGVLPDTQYF
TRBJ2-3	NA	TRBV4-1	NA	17	TGCGCCAGCAGCCAAGCGCAACAGGGATTTTTAACAGATACGCAGTATTTT	CASSQAQQGFLTDTQYF
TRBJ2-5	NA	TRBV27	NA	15	TGTGCCAGCAGTTTCTGGACCAGGGGTGGCGAGACCCAGTACTTC	CASSFWTRGGETQYF
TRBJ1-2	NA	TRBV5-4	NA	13	TGTGCCAGCAGCCTGGACAGTAACTATGGCTACACCTTC	CASSLDSNYGYTF
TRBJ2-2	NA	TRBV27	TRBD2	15	TGTGCCAGCCGGTATAGCGGGAGCGGGACCGGGGAGCTGTTTTTT	CASRYSGSGTGELFF
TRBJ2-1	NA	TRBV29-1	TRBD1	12	TGCAGCGGAGGGACAGGGAACAATGAGCAGTTCTTC	CSGGTGNNEQFF
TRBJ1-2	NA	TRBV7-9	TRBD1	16	TGTGCCAGCAGCTTAGACGACAGGGACGGCGACTATGGCTACACCTTC	CASSLDDRDGDYGYTF
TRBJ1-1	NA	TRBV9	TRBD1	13	TGTGCCAGCAGCCCCCGACAGGGCACTGAAGCTTTCTTT	CASSPRQGTEAFF
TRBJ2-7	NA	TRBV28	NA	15	TGTGCCAGCAGTTCGGTGGACCTAAGCTCCTACGAGCAGTACTTC	CASSSVDLSSYEQYF
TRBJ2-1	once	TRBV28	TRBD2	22	TGTGCCAGCAGTTTCGGCGGATTACTACAAGCTAGCGGGCCAAGCTCCTACAATGAGCAGTTCTTC	CASSFGGLLQASGPSSYNEQFF
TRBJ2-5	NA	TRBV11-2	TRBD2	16	TGTGCCAGCAGCTTAGTGGGCGGGAGCGAGGAAGAGACCCAGTACTTC	CASSLVGGSEEETQYF
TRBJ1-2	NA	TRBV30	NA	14	TGTGCCTGGAGATTTGAGGGGGGAAACTATGGCTACACCTTC	CAWRFEGGNYGYTF
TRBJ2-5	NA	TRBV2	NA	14	TGTGCCAGCAGTTTTTCGGACTATCAAGAGACCCAGTACTTC	CASSFSDYQETQYF
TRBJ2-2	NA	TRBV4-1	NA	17	TGCGCCAGCAGCCAAGATCTTGAAACAGTGGACACCGGGGAGCTGTTTTTT	CASSQDLETVDTGELFF